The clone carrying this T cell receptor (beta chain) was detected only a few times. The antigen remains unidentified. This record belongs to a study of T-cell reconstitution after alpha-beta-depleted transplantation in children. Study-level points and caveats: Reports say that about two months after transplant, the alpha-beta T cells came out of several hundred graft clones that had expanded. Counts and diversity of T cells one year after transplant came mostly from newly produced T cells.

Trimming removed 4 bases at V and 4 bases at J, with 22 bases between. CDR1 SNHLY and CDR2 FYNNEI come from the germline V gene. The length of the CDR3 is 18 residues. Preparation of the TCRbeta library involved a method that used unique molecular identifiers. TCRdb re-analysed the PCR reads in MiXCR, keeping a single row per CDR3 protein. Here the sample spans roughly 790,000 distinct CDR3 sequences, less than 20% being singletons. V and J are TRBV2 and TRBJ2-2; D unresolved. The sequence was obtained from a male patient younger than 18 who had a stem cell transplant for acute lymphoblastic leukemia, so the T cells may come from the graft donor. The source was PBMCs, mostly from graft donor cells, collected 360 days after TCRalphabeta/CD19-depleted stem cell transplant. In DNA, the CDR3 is TGTGCCAGCAGTGGGTCCCTTCGTCTGACTCCTGGCACCGGGGAGCTGTTTTTT. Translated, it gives CASSGSLRLTPGTGELFF.